This entry is about one TCR beta chain. The antigen is undetermined. The sample originates from a study of shared clonotypes between healthy human individuals. Study information: The study used three CD4 naive, three CD4 memory, two CD8 naive and one CD8 memory plate per donor. Study-level points and caveats: Larger estimated richness was generally recorded for naive subsets relative to memory subsets. Sampling involved blood alone; tissue repertoires likely differ.

This table comes from immunoSEQ multiplex PCR, and its TCRdb copy is limited to in-frame clones, with some not included. The sample shows approximately 240,000 clones, approximately 70% of them seen only once. The CDR3 loop spans 15 amino acids. V was cut by 5 bases and J by 8 bases, with 21 bases left in between. Germline V gene data show CDR1 as SEHNR and CDR2 as FQNEAQ (reference sequence). Only Caucasian adults living in Nashville, Tennessee served as donors. The clonotype comes from a man aged 25 to 45 in good health. The chain joins TRBV7-9 to TRBJ1-2; D unclear. The sequenced sample was memory CD4+ T cells sorted from blood. Sample subset: CD45RA-negative fraction. The CDR3 loop reads CASSPPGRVSKGYTF. The CDR3 DNA is TGTGCCAGCAGCCCTCCGGGGAGGGTCTCTAAAGGCTACACCTTC. Together with reference TRBV7-9 and TRBJ1-2, the CDR3 gives the full variable domain: DTGVSQNPRHKITKRGQNVTFRCDPISEHNRLYWYRQTLGQGPEFLTYFQNEAQLEKSRLLSDRFSAERPKGSFSTLEIQRTEQGDSAMYLCASSPPGRVSKGYTFGSGTRLTVV.